This T cell receptor beta chain is from a study of cytomegalovirus exposure and HLA in healthy donors (dated by TCRdb to 2017 to 2019). Notes on the research overall: An earlier analysis of roughly 500 of the donors reported 250 to 350 Gb of sequence data and 117 million unique TCR beta sequences obtained from 180 million or so T cells. Roughly 300 gigabases of sequencing data and approximately 85 million unique TCR sequences were included in an early release covering 550 to 800 HLA-typed donors. The study combined high-throughput TCR immunosequencing, statistical association of individual TCRs with disease status, and machine learning to predict cytomegalovirus infection status. Of the roughly 400 genotyped donors, about 84% fell in the genetic ancestry cluster associated with self-reported Caucasian donors. Every discovery cohort repertoire had been produced on one sequencing platform. Besides the first cohort of around 670 subjects, a separate validation cohort made up of 120 different subjects was used. The number of typed donors differed by locus: roughly 629-630 for A, B, C, DRB1 and DQB1; some 540 for DQA1; some 610 for DPA1; and some 470 for DPB1. In a later analysis, previously published TCR beta repertoires from 666 donors were re-analyzed and high-resolution HLA genotyping was added so that TCR occurrence patterns could be studied. The study aimed to test whether signatures of past pathogen exposure could be identified by cataloging public T cell receptors. Donor age, sex, ethnicity and CMV serostatus were compiled alongside the repertoire data. An earlier analysis of 587 of the donors used high-throughput TCR beta sequencing to judge whether each TCR beta V gene segment behaved as functional or pseudogenic. Genome-wide SNP genotypes for about 55% of the roughly 670 donors were used in a later genetic analysis, which treated that subset as a discovery cohort. HLA typing covered class I and class II loci at four-digit resolution. Several DR-DQ haplotypes were handled as single units for association and clustering because linkage in the cohort was strong. Using immunosequencing, the study profiled T cell repertoires from around 680 subjects and related those repertoires to cytomegalovirus serostatus. On average, 235,054 unique TCR beta nucleotide sequences were sequenced per donor among 398 genotyped donors of the cohort, with 15% to 20% of those sequences being non-productive. The later analysis used no new phenotypic data to find candidate immune exposures, relying instead on TCR beta sequences and their occurrence across donors.

Libraries were prepared through the immunoSEQ multiplex PCR assay. The multiplex PCR relied on a mix of 60 forward primers for TCR Vbeta segments and 13 reverse primers for TCR Jbeta segments. The CDR3 region of rearranged TCR beta genes was amplified from genomic DNA by a multiplex PCR assay. The amplified TCR beta libraries were sequenced on the Illumina HiSeq System as 87-base-pair reads. Concerning the study's data processing: In a later analysis, roughly 80 million unique TCR beta chains were counted across the approximately 670 repertoires, and roughly 11 million of these chains were shared by at least two donors. A nearest-neighbor algorithm error-corrected the raw reads and collapsed the reads into unique sequences, merging closely related sequences to remove PCR and sequencing errors. Alignment of CDR3 sequences to IMGT reference sequences was used to assign V, D and J gene segments. For a sequence to be retained, at least a six-nucleotide match to both a V gene segment and a J gene segment was required. Rearrangements were called productive when the CDR3 lacked stop codons and stayed in frame with V and J; all others were non-productive. CDR3 was defined by IMGT convention, running from the second conserved V-encoded cysteine to the conserved J-encoded phenylalanine. Sequences without an unambiguous match to a single V gene segment were excluded from the earlier analysis of almost 600 of the donors. An earlier analysis of about 590 of the donors classified V segments as functional when productive rearrangements were above 56.7% and as segregating when the standard deviation between donors was above 5%. A statistical classification framework was built for diagnosing cytomegalovirus status from the catalog of TCR beta chain sequences. A later analysis assigned V and J genes by comparing TCR nucleotide sequences with IMGT/GENE-DB human TR gene sequences. In a later analysis, CDR3 sequences and most-parsimonious VDJ recombination scenarios were assigned using the TCRdist pipeline. In a later analysis, each TCR beta chain was defined by its CDR3 amino acid sequence together with its V-gene family, and reads lacking a unique V-gene family were excluded. As a way to deal with suspected cross-contamination and a sequencing artifact, a later analysis dropped roughly 620 nucleotide sequences that were highly shared and had low generation probability. For each public chain, a later analysis derived a clonal expansion index from normalized ranks of inferred template counts within each repertoire. In a later analysis, generation probabilities were computed using a VDJ recombination model fitted to out-of-frame rearrangements, and the results were checked against IGoR. Hypergeometric tests were used in a later analysis to score TCR-TCR, TCR-HLA and TCR-CMV co-occurrence, with a repertoire-size bias correction applied to the TCR pairs. In a later analysis, false discovery rates were estimated by permuting HLA or CMV assignments 20 times. In a later analysis, co-occurring TCRs were grouped using DBSCAN, and TCRdist sequence similarity was added for clustering within HLA-allele-positive subsets. Repertoires with fewer than 30,000 or more than 120,000 public chains, plus five repertoires with anomalous nucleotide sharing, were excluded from co-occurrence clustering. Sourced from immuneACCESS, this table was stored by TCRdb with only in-frame sequences that have V and J called. A share of the clones is absent; for the studies checked, an unresolved V gene accounts for under half, and the remainder has no known explanation. V, J and clone size derive from that table, while D and trimming were established from the DNA sequence. For this sample the table gives about 90,000 clones, of which 60% to 85% were detected only once. The leading ten clones occupy around 4.3% of the sample.

The cohort was made up of roughly 670 healthy bone marrow donors. All cohort members were sampled while nominally healthy, although unrecorded immune exposures were likely present. The donor was CMV seropositive and belonged to the group of 250 to 300 seropositive cohort members. Each donor provided a peripheral blood sample, and peripheral blood mononuclear cells were used for TCR beta sequencing. The Qiagen DNeasy Blood Extraction Kit was used to extract genomic DNA from the blood cell samples. What the study reported, not specific to this receptor: In vitro tests confirmed that a few of the cytomegalovirus-associated TCR beta chains recognize cytomegalovirus antigens. The earlier analysis of a few hundred of the donors excluded approximately 17 rarely observed V segments, including chromosome 9 orphons, because counts were too low. Sequencing depth was assumed to be roughly uniform across donors in the presence/absence analyses, though that assumption may not hold. Some IMGT-functional V segments, including TRBV6-2 and TRBV6-3, could not be distinguished by the 87-base-pair reads and were therefore excluded. A further reported finding was that TCR beta sequences accurately predicted the HLA-A and HLA-B alleles for most subjects in the first cohort. The only immune exposure information available for the cohort was CMV serostatus. A total of fewer than 200 TCR beta chains were listed by the study as associated with cytomegalovirus. A later analysis found that HLA-associated TCR beta chains were more clonally expanded and had lower generation probabilities than equally common non-associated chains. A later analysis reported that several top co-occurrence clusters appeared linked to parvovirus B19, influenza, CMV and Epstein-Barr virus. Because HLA typing was missing for some donors at each locus, association tests included only the typed subset. According to a later genetic analysis, donors in an Asian-associated ancestry cluster had fewer N-insertions in productive TCRs than the roughly 670-donor mean. Linkage disequilibrium might explain the correlated functional status among segregating V segments, but an unknown experimental factor could not be ruled out. Cytomegalovirus status was reported to be diagnosed by the classifier with high specificity and sensitivity in both the original and validation cohorts. A later analysis found that TCR association rates varied across HLA loci, with DRB1 alleles showing the most associated TCRs and HLA-C alleles the fewest. At a false discovery rate of 0.05, a later analysis linked 15,000 to 20,000 TCR beta sequences to specific HLA alleles. According to the authors, the approach could potentially be generalized to other disease states and immunological phenotypes. A later genetic analysis associated a missense DCLRE1C variant with V-gene and J-gene trimming of TCR beta chains, and an independent cohort replicated the association. A later analysis found that most CMV-associated TCR beta chains appeared HLA-restricted, with HLA associations seemingly driven largely by CMV exposure. In an earlier analysis of more than 450 of the donors, most TCR beta V segments were observed in productive rearrangements about 87% or about 30% of the time, broadly matching IMGT annotations. When HLA alleles, especially DR and DQ, strongly co-occurred, TCR associations were difficult to assign to individual alleles. The cohort was sequenced for TCR beta chains only, and without alpha or paired-chain data the features that could be detected were limited. A cluster of highly shared sequence variants was judged likely to be a technical artifact of the sequencing pipeline. Across donors, most TCR sequences were observed very rarely, whereas some public TCRs were present in many individuals.

Worth noting for this clone: Its specific antigen is unknown. Qualities for individual bases were not recorded, and no much larger clone is one base off.

The CDR3 runs 14 amino acids, cysteine and phenylalanine included. Left in the record is the CDR3 DNA by itself, 42 bases read in frame from the first base. For this chain, trimming is 6 bases at the V end and 5 bases at the J end, and the number of junction bases without a gene match is 8. The germline V gene supplies CDR1 SGHTA and CDR2 FQGNSA. This TCR was recovered from a woman in her forties in good health and CMV-seropositive. The sequence is built from TRBV7-2 and TRBJ2-5; 8 central bases correspond to TRBD2. Sequencing input: PBMCs. The CDR3 protein: CASRRSGSLETQYF. In nucleotide form, the sequence is TGTGCCAGCAGAAGAAGCGGGAGCCTGGAGACCCAGTACTTC.